This TCR beta chain was identified in a study of siplizumab effects on memory and regulatory T cells. V was pared by 0 bases and J by 1 base, with 8 bases between. The CDR3 is made up of 15 amino acids. CDR1 SGHVS and CDR2 FQNEAQ come from the germline V gene. Assay: immunoSEQ multiplex PCR; the TCRdb copy retains only in-frame clones and omits some. The data hold more than 95,000 clones, with over 90% observed a single time. Comment on this clone: The antigen remains undetermined.

Findings of the study overall: In siplizumab conditions, mappable alloreactive CD4+ clones averaged roughly 64% Treg-derived, against roughly 25% in controls.

The sequence came from a human donor in good health. This chain connects TRBV7-8 to TRBJ2-3; a possible D gene is TRBD1 (5 bases). Sequences were obtained from Tregs sorted from blood. CDR3 nucleotides: TGTGCCAGCAGCTTAGCGCTGACAGGCACAGATACGCAGTATTTT. It translates to CASSLALTGTDTQYF.